This TCR beta chain was documented in a study of T cell repertoires in cytomegalovirus infection. At the level of the study: CMV infection together with matching HLA type was indicated by public TCR beta signatures.

The germline V gene has CDR1 SGHRS and CDR2 YFSETQ. Trimming pared 4 bases from V and 0 bases from J, leaving 11 bases between. The CDR3 runs 14 residues. For this clonotype: Its antigen is undetermined.

Study conclusions and caveats: What dominated the ex vivo response were HLA-C-restricted CMV-specific TCR beta clonotypes. Cumulated frequencies of public TCR beta families served to identify carriers of CMV plus the relevant HLA.

TCRdb reprocessed the reads with MiXCR, giving one entry per CDR3 protein. The profile shows hundreds of thousands of distinct CDR3 sequences, around a sixth of them singletons. The sequence derives from a human donor in good health (CMV status not recorded). Some clones in this sample may be carry-over from other donors' samples. J is TRBJ2-7 and V is TRBV5-1, with D perhaps matching TRBD1 (6 bases). The sequenced material came from PBMCs. Written as DNA, the CDR3 is TGCGCCAGCAGCCCGGACAGCGCCTCCTACGAGCAGTACTTC. Translated, it gives CASSPDSASYEQYF.